This T cell receptor beta chain emerged from a study of blood T cell repertoires in COVID-19. Overall study: The origin of the acute and convalescent COVID-19 samples was the United States, Italy and Spain. PBMCs, B-cell-depleted T cells, or T cells were the source of the cDNA or gDNA that made up the material.

V was cut by 6 bases and J by 6 bases, with 22 bases left in between. The CDR3 extends over 16 amino acids. Germline CDR1 and CDR2: SGHTA and FQGNSA. Data came from immunoSEQ multiplex PCR; TCRdb stores just in-frame clones and leaves some out. The data show some 250,000 clones, about 86% seen once. The chain joins TRBV7-2 to TRBJ2-3; maybe TRBD1 (6 bases). The clonotype comes from a man aged 25-45 years with active or convalescent COVID-19. Sequencing used peripheral blood. The CDR3 sequence: CASRVGLGAPMDTQYF. For the CDR3, the DNA is TGTGCCAGCAGGGTGGGGCTGGGGGCGCCTATGGATACGCAGTATTTT. Drawing the rest from reference TRBV7-2 and TRBJ2-3, the complete variable domain is GAGVSQSPSNKVTEKGKDVELRCDPISGHTALYWYRQSLGQGLEFLIYFQGNSAPDKSGLPSDRFSAERTGGSVSTLTIQRTQQEDSAVYLCASRVGLGAPMDTQYFGPGTRLTVL.